Below, 7 T cell receptor beta chains from the same sample are listed, as sequenced in a study of blood T cell repertoires in COVID-19. Using immunoSEQ multiplex PCR, the repertoire was profiled, and TCRdb retains in-frame clones only, with some absent. This table has about 160,000 clones, around 84% appearing once. The material sequenced was peripheral blood. The receptor set was obtained from a man aged 35 to 55 with acute or convalescent COVID-19.

This chain connects TRBV27 to TRBJ2-7; D is perhaps TRBD1 (5 bases). The CDR3 runs 15 residues. Germline CDR1 reads MNHEY; CDR2 reads SMNVEV (reference sequence). Trimming took off 2 bases at V and 2 bases at J, with 13 bases between the two ends. CDR3 amino acids: CASSLARAITYEQYF. The CDR3 bases are TGTGCCAGCAGTTTAGCCAGGGCAATAACCTACGAGCAGTACTTC.

The table lists this clone with a count of one. The V call is TRBV11-2, the J call TRBJ1-6; unclear D gene. The CDR3 covers 14 residues. The V gene lost 6 bases and the J gene lost 3 bases, with 9 bases spanning the gap. Germline V gene sequence: CDR1 SGHAT, CDR2 FQNNGV. In nucleotides, the CDR3 is TGTGCCAGCAGTGTGACACTCTATAATTCACCCCTCCACTTT. As protein: CASSVTLYNSPLHF.

The rearrangement joins TRBV27 to TRBJ1-2; weak D call: TRBD1 (5 bases). Germline CDR1 and CDR2: MNHEY and SMNVEV (reference sequence). The CDR3 has 15 amino acids. V lost 0 bases to trimming and J lost 2 bases, with 10 bases between them. The CDR3 DNA reads as TGTGCCAGCAGTTTATCTGCAGGGTTAAACTATGGCTACACCTTC. This encodes CASSLSAGLNYGYTF.

The chain joins TRBV9 to TRBJ1-2; 7 nucleotides agree with TRBD1. The CDR3 runs to 16 residues. The germline V gene encodes CDR1 SGDLS and CDR2 YYNGEE. V trimming: 3 bases; J trimming: 0 bases; junction bases outside the gene matches: 8. CDR3 in amino acids: CASSARGEIANYGYTF. In nucleotides, the CDR3 is TGTGCCAGCAGCGCCAGGGGGGAGATAGCTAACTATGGCTACACCTTC.

The rearrangement joins TRBV7-2 to TRBJ1-1; possible D gene TRBD1, 5 bases. The CDR3 runs 13 residues. Trimming took 3 bases from V and 3 from J, leaving 8 bases between them. Germline assignment: CDR1 SGHTA and CDR2 FQGNSA. CDR3 in amino acids: CASSFGGDTEAFF. The CDR3 DNA sequence: TGTGCCAGCAGCTTCGGGGGGGACACTGAAGCTTTCTTT.

The chain links TRBV18 to TRBJ2-1, with D maybe TRBD1 (5 bases). Germline-derived CDR1 and CDR2 are KGHSH and LQKENI. This CDR3 contains 13 residues. The V end lost 1 base, the J end lost 5 bases, and 6 bases lay between the germline ends. The CDR3 nucleotides read TGTGCCAGCTCACCACAGGGGAACAATGAGCAGTTCTTC. It yields the protein CASSPQGNNEQFF.

The V gene is TRBV7-9, the J gene TRBJ2-7, with D possibly TRBD1 on 5 matching bases. The CDR3 runs to 13 residues. V lost 5 bases and J lost 6, with 14 bases in between. Germline V CDR1 and CDR2: SEHNR, FQNEAQ (reference sequence). The CDR3 protein is CASSEQGRGEQYF. The CDR3 DNA reads TGTGCCAGCAGCGAGCAGGGAAGGGGCGAGCAGTACTTC.